A selection of T cell receptor beta chains follows, all from one sample in a study of shared T cell receptors in the human thymus. Produced via immunoSEQ multiplex PCR; TCRdb's table is partial and in-frame only. The sample lists approximately 730,000 clones, 70% to 90% occurring once. These data were likewise used in another study, on human thymus T cells.

The source material was thymocytes. These receptors all come from a girl under three years old with a congenital heart defect. Each CDR3 is given with its conserved first and last residue. The D gene is left open where the match is weak. Some rows have no size entry. The others give once, few or many, or a class for an expanded clone.

d_call j_call clone_size cdr3_length v_call cdr3_nt cdr3_aa
TRBD1 TRBJ1-6 NA 15 TRBV10-1 TGCGCCAGCAGTGCTGACAGGGGGGAAAATTCACCCCTCCACTTT CASSADRGENSPLHF
TRBD1 TRBJ2-7 once 19 TRBV5-6 TGTGCCAGCAGCTTGGCGTCGACCCGGGACAGGGCCAGCTCCTACGAGCAGTACTTC CASSLASTRDRASSYEQYF
TRBD1 TRBJ1-4 NA 16 TRBV6-1 TGTGCCAGCAGTGAAGAAGCAACAGGGGTAGGGGAAAAACTGTTTTTT CASSEEATGVGEKLFF
TRBD1 TRBJ1-1 NA 14 TRBV5-8 TGTGCCAGCTTACTACCGGGACAGCTCACTGAAGCTTTCTTT CASLLPGQLTEAFF
NA TRBJ1-2 NA 10 TRBV6-5 TGTGCCAGCAGTGAAGAGGTTCACACCTTC CASSEEVHTF
NA TRBJ2-1 NA 12 TRBV21-1 TGTGCCAGCAGCAAGGGAGTAGGTGAGCAGTTCTTC CASSKGVGEQFF
NA TRBJ1-2 NA 17 TRBV14 TGTGCCAGCAGCCAAGGCAATTTGAGGGAAGTTAACTATGGCTACACCTTC CASSQGNLREVNYGYTF
NA TRBJ2-3 NA 15 TRBV4-1 TGCGCCAGCAGCCAAGTATCTCCTAGCACAGATACGCAGTATTTT CASSQVSPSTDTQYF
NA TRBJ2-2 NA 16 TRBV18 TGTGCCAGCTCACCCCTGGACATCCGAGGCACCGGGGAGCTGTTTTTT CASSPLDIRGTGELFF
NA TRBJ1-5 NA 16 TRBV28 TGTGCCAGCAGTTCCGGGAGGGTATCGTTGTTTGAGCCCCAGCATTTT CASSSGRVSLFEPQHF
NA TRBJ2-7 NA 16 TRBV7-2 TGTGCCAGCAGCTTAGGCGGGCTAACTAAGACCTACGAGCAGTACTTC CASSLGGLTKTYEQYF
NA TRBJ2-1 NA 15 TRBV14 TGTGCCAGCAGCCAAGAGCGAACCCGGAGGAATGAGCAGTTCTTC CASSQERTRRNEQFF
NA TRBJ1-5 NA 15 TRBV6-1 TGTGCCAGCAGTGGCAGGGAACTGAGCAATCAGCCCCAGCATTTT CASSGRELSNQPQHF
NA TRBJ2-5 NA 18 TRBV7-9 TGTGCCAGCAGCCCCCCAATTCCCCCGCGGGGTAACCAAGAGACCCAGTACTTC CASSPPIPPRGNQETQYF
NA TRBJ2-6 few 19 TRBV14 TGTGCCAGCAGCCAAGATATCACGGACGGACTCTCTGGGGCCAACGTCCTGACTTTC CASSQDITDGLSGANVLTF
NA TRBJ1-4 few 14 TRBV29-1 TGCAGCGTTTTCCGGGGGGCAGAAAATGAAAAACTGTTTTTT CSVFRGAENEKLFF
NA TRBJ1-2 once 10 TRBV29-1 TGCAGCGTCGCCAGGGATGGCTACACCTTC CSVARDGYTF
NA TRBJ2-5 NA 11 TRBV7-2 TGTGCCAGCACCCCAGCCGGGGCCCAGTACTTC CASTPAGAQYF
NA TRBJ2-1 NA 17 TRBV5-6 TGTGCCAGCACCTATAGGGGGACGGGATTTTTCTACAATGAGCAGTTCTTC CASTYRGTGFFYNEQFF
TRBD1 TRBJ1-2 NA 14 TRBV11-2 TGTGCCAACGACAGGGGGGTTTTGGGGGATGGCTACACCTTC CANDRGVLGDGYTF
NA TRBJ1-3 NA 15 TRBV27 TGTGCCAGCAGTCGGCACAGGGAGACTGGAAACACCATATATTTT CASSRHRETGNTIYF
TRBD2 TRBJ2-5 NA 14 TRBV7-7 TGTGCTAGCGGGCCCACTAGCTTCCAAGAGACCCAGTACTTC CASGPTSFQETQYF
NA TRBJ1-1 NA 13 TRBV9 TGTGCCAGCAGCCTCGGGACGGGAGATGAAGCTTTCTTT CASSLGTGDEAFF
TRBD1 TRBJ2-5 once 15 TRBV28 TGTGCCAGCAGTGGCAGGACAGGGGTAAAAGAGACCCAGTACTTC CASSGRTGVKETQYF
NA TRBJ1-1 NA 13 TRBV28 TGTGCCAGCAGTTCAGGTCGGGGCACTGAAGCTTTCTTT CASSSGRGTEAFF
TRBD2 TRBJ2-3 once 19 TRBV19 TGTGCCAGTAGTATCGATCTCCTAGCGGGGGGACGGAGCACAGATACGCAGTATTTT CASSIDLLAGGRSTDTQYF
NA TRBJ1-1 NA 14 TRBV5-1 TGCGCCAGCGTCGTTGAGGGTGGAAGCACTGAAGCTTTCTTT CASVVEGGSTEAFF
NA TRBJ1-5 NA 16 TRBV11-2 TGTGCCAGCAGCTTAGCGACAAGGAGGGGCAATCAGCCCCAGCATTTT CASSLATRRGNQPQHF
NA TRBJ1-1 NA 14 TRBV6-5 TGTGCCAGCAGTTACAGCGGGGTGAACACTGAAGCTTTCTTT CASSYSGVNTEAFF
TRBD2 TRBJ2-7 NA 14 TRBV6-1 TGTGCCAGCCGGGGTAGCGGGCGAGCCTACGAGCAGTACTTC CASRGSGRAYEQYF
TRBD2 TRBJ2-5 few 17 TRBV25-1 TGTGCCAGCAGTGAATCTTATAGCGGGGGGGCGGGAGAGACCCAGTACTTC CASSESYSGGAGETQYF
NA TRBJ1-1 NA 15 TRBV6-5 TGTGCCAGCAGACAACTTGGGGACGGGAGCACTGAAGCTTTCTTT CASRQLGDGSTEAFF
NA TRBJ2-1 NA 16 TRBV4-1 TGCGCCAGCAGCCAAGGGAGAGGGGGCTCCTACAATGAGCAGTTCTTC CASSQGRGGSYNEQFF
TRBD1 TRBJ1-2 NA 14 TRBV2 TGTGCCAGCACCGATTTGACAGGGGCGAATGGCTACACCTTC CASTDLTGANGYTF
NA TRBJ2-4 NA 12 TRBV4-3 TGCGCCAGTTTGGGGGGGGCAAACATTCAGTACTTC CASLGGANIQYF
TRBD2 TRBJ2-4 NA 19 TRBV11-2 TGTGCCAGCAGCCCCCGGCTAGCGGGGGCTTTGGGGGCCAAAAACATTCAGTACTTC CASSPRLAGALGAKNIQYF
NA TRBJ1-2 NA 11 TRBV19 TGTGCCAGTAGTCGGCCGGGGGGCTACACCTTC CASSRPGGYTF
NA TRBJ2-2 NA 18 TRBV12-5 TGTGCTAGTGGTGGAAATTCAGGGGACATTGGGAACACCGGGGAGCTGTTTTTT CASGGNSGDIGNTGELFF
NA TRBJ1-3 NA 18 TRBV4-3 TGCGCCAGCAGCCAAGATATCCTTTCGGGCAGGGCTGGAAACACCATATATTTT CASSQDILSGRAGNTIYF
TRBD1 TRBJ2-7 few 16 TRBV5-1 TGCGCCAGCAGCTTCACAGGGGGCGCCCCCCCCTACGAGCAGTACTTC CASSFTGGAPPYEQYF
TRBD1 TRBJ1-1 few 14 TRBV19 TGTGCCAGTAGTATACAGGGGGCGCGAACTGAAGCTTTCTTT CASSIQGARTEAFF
NA TRBJ2-1 NA 17 TRBV5-1 TGCGCCAGCAGCGTCTCCCCGGGACACCAACCGCACAATGAGCAGTTCTTC CASSVSPGHQPHNEQFF
NA TRBJ2-1 NA 9 TRBV7-4 TGTGCCAGCTGGGCTGAGCAGTTCTTC CASWAEQFF
TRBD1 TRBJ1-6 NA 20 TRBV5-1 TGCGCCAGCAGCCCTGAATGGGGACAGCGATCATCGAGGGATAATTCACCCCTCCACTTT CASSPEWGQRSSRDNSPLHF
NA TRBJ1-3 few 15 TRBV5-6 TGTGCCAGCAGCTCGAGGGGGGGAGGAGGAAACACCATATATTTT CASSSRGGGGNTIYF
TRBD1 TRBJ1-2 NA 14 TRBV5-1 TGCGCGGAGAGCAGGGGACAGGGCGGCTATGGCTACACCTTC CAESRGQGGYGYTF
NA TRBJ1-1 NA 15 TRBV11-2 TGTGCCAGCAGCCAAGGGGGTAACCCTAACACTGAAGCTTTCTTT CASSQGGNPNTEAFF
TRBD2 TRBJ2-1 NA 16 TRBV6-5 TGTGCCAGCAGTTACTTAGCGGGGGGGCCTCACAATGAGCAGTTCTTC CASSYLAGGPHNEQFF
NA TRBJ2-6 NA 16 TRBV15 TGTGCCACCCGGAGTTCGATGGCCTCTGGGGCCAACGTCCTGACTTTC CATRSSMASGANVLTF